The present T cell receptor beta chain was sequenced within a study of T cell repertoires in cytomegalovirus infection. Between the trimmed V and J ends, which lost 4 bases and 3 bases, there was a span of 13 bases. CDR1 MNHEY and CDR2 SVGEGT come from the germline V gene. CDR3 length equals 14 residues. Each CDR3 protein gets one entry after TCRdb re-called the reads with MiXCR. The sample lists about 140,000 distinct CDR3 sequences; about 6.5% were seen once. This sequence was found in a human donor in good health (CMV status not recorded). Some clones in this sample may be carry-over from other donors' samples. The chain carries TRBV6-2 or TRBV6-3 and TRBJ2-7, with unresolved D. The material sequenced was PBMCs. CDR3 protein: CASSWGGDFYEQYF. DNA of the CDR3: TGTGCCAGCAGTTGGGGTGGAGACTTCTACGAGCAGTACTTC.